A single sample is the source of the 17 T cell receptor beta chains below, sequenced in a study of blood T cell repertoires in COVID-19. Produced via immunoSEQ multiplex PCR; TCRdb's table is partial and in-frame only. This table has 90,000 to 120,000 clones, 80% appearing once. Material: peripheral blood. The receptors come from a man between 65 and 80 years old with acute or convalescent COVID-19.

This clone was seen only a few times. V is TRBV4-1 and J is TRBJ1-2; 7 bases line up with TRBD1. Germline assignment: CDR1 MGHRA and CDR2 YSYEKL. This CDR3 has 16 residues. With V trimmed by 2 bases and J by 2 bases, 8 bases remained unmatched. The CDR3 sequence: CASSQPQGQVNYGYTF. The DNA of the CDR3 is TGCGCCAGCAGCCAACCACAGGGGCAAGTAAACTATGGCTACACCTTC.

The chain links TRBV6-1 to TRBJ2-1, with D perhaps TRBD2 (5 bases). The germline V gene encodes CDR1 MNHNS and CDR2 SASEGT. This CDR3 is built from 15 residues. The V end was cut by 0 bases, the J end by 5 bases, with 11 bases between. For the CDR3, the DNA is TGTGCCAGCAGTGAAGCGGGTTACGGGAACAATGAGCAGTTCTTC. Translating it yields CASSEAGYGNNEQFF.

The V and J genes are TRBV7-2 and TRBJ2-2, with D perhaps TRBD2 (5 bases). Per germline, CDR1 SGHTA and CDR2 FQGNSA. The CDR3 is 15 amino acids. V shed 3 bases and J shed 5 bases, with 13 bases lying between them. CDR3 sequence reads: CASSFFRGETGELFF. DNA for the CDR3: TGTGCCAGCAGCTTTTTTCGGGGAGAGACCGGGGAGCTGTTTTTT.

The V and J genes are TRBV7-3 and TRBJ2-3, with 10 positions matching TRBD2. This CDR3 is 17 amino acids long. Germline assignment: CDR1 SGHTA and CDR2 FQGTGA. V was pared by 1 base and J by 1 base, with 5 bases of the junction left unmatched. The CDR3 region has the DNA TGTGCCAGCAGCTTAAATGGTCTAGCGGGAGGCACAGATACGCAGTATTTT. It codes for CASSLNGLAGGTDTQYF.

Here the CDR3 reads CASSIREGNQPQHF. The CDR3 region has the DNA TGTGCCAGCAGTATCAGGGAGGGCAATCAGCCCCAGCATTTT. This rearrangement joins TRBV27 to TRBJ1-5, with D perhaps matching TRBD1 (5 bases). This CDR3 contains 14 residues. V lost 5 bases to trimming and J lost 2 bases, with 10 bases between them. Germline V gene lookup returns CDR1 MNHEY and CDR2 SMNVEV (reference sequence).

V and J are TRBV6-1 and TRBJ1-2, with TRBD1 as a possible D gene (6 bases). V was trimmed by 1 base and J by 6 bases, leaving 18 bases between them. The germline V gene encodes CDR1 MNHNS and CDR2 SASEGT. This CDR3 is built from 16 residues. In DNA form, the CDR3 reads TGTGCCAGCAGTGAAGTAGGGGGTCAGGGTCTCGATGGCTACACCTTC. Translated, it gives CASSEVGGQGLDGYTF.

The rearrangement links TRBV7-2 to TRBJ1-3, with a possible D match to TRBD1 (6 bases). Trimming removed 5 bases from V and 3 bases from J, with 17 bases in between. CDR3 length: 16 residues. Germline values: CDR1 SGHTA, CDR2 FQGNSA. The CDR3 DNA is TGTGCCAGCAGCCTAATGGGGACATGGGGTGGAAACACCATATATTTT. It translates to CASSLMGTWGGNTIYF.

The rearrangement links TRBV19 to TRBJ1-4; 7 bases agree with TRBD1. The CDR3 has 14 residues. Germline CDR1 reads LNHDA; CDR2 reads SQIVND (reference sequence). V was clipped by 6 bases and J by 8 bases; unmatched bases: 9. Here the CDR3 reads CASRGDRVREKLFF. For the CDR3, the DNA is TGTGCCAGTAGGGGAGACAGGGTTCGCGAAAAACTGTTTTTT. The full variable domain, with the rest looked up from reference TRBV19 and TRBJ1-4, is DGGITQSPKYLFRKEGQNVTLSCEQNLNHDAMYWYRQDPGQGLRLIYYSQIVNDFQKGDIAEGYSVSREKKESFPLTVTSAQKNPTAFYLCASRGDRVREKLFFGSGTQLSVL.

This clone was recorded once. The J gene is TRBJ1-5, the V gene TRBV6-1; TRBD1 matches 8 bases. The V segment lost 1 base and the J segment 7 bases; nucleotides outside the gene matches: 12. The CDR3 length is 17 residues. Germline V CDR1 and CDR2: MNHNS, SASEGT. The CDR3 is CASSEGPGQGLRQPQHF. The CDR3 DNA reads TGTGCCAGCAGTGAAGGCCCCGGACAGGGTCTTCGGCAGCCCCAGCATTTT.

The chain recombines TRBV23-1 with TRBJ1-5; D uncertain. TRBV23-1 is recorded as an ORF, its role being uncertain. This CDR3 has 17 residues. V lost 0 bases to trimming and J lost 4 bases, with 16 bases between them. The CDR3 nucleotides read TGCGCCAGCAGTCAATCGGTGGCGGCCAAACTGAATCAGCCCCAGCATTTT. Its protein is CASSQSVAAKLNQPQHF.

The chain joins TRBV12-3 or TRBV12-4 to TRBJ2-7; D remains ambiguous. V shed 6 bases and J shed 4 bases, with 10 bases lying between them. This CDR3 comprises 12 residues. CDR3 protein: CASRVHIYEQYF. CDR3 nucleotide sequence: TGTGCCAGCAGAGTGCACATATACGAGCAGTACTTC.

The chain is built from TRBV27 and TRBJ2-3; D may be TRBD2 (5 bases). V lost 5 bases and J 6 bases, leaving 12 bases between the germline ends. Germline CDR1 and CDR2: MNHEY and SMNVEV (reference sequence). CDR3 length: 13 residues. The CDR3 reads CASSIRWEDTQYF. The CDR3 coding sequence is TGTGCCAGCAGTATACGTTGGGAGGATACGCAGTATTTT.

V gene TRBV11-1 combines with J gene TRBJ2-7; D is possibly TRBD1 (6 bases). The CDR3 is made up of 15 amino acids. Per the germline V gene, CDR1 is SGHAT and CDR2 is FQDESV (reference sequence). Trimming removed 1 base from V and 2 bases from J, with 12 bases in between. The DNA of the CDR3 is TGTGCCAGCAGCTTAGACAGGGCAAGCCCCTACGAGCAGTACTTC. The encoded protein is CASSLDRASPYEQYF.

The chain uses TRBV19 and TRBJ1-3, with D perhaps matching TRBD1 (5 bases). CDR1 is LNHDA, CDR2 SQIVND, per germline (reference sequence). The CDR3 sequence is 14 residues long. The V end was cut by 5 bases, the J end by 3 bases, with 11 bases between. Here the CDR3 reads CASSPWDFGNTIYF. CDR3 in DNA: TGTGCCAGTAGTCCTTGGGACTTTGGAAACACCATATATTTT.

This sequence joins TRBV6-2 or TRBV6-3 and TRBJ2-1; possibly TRBD2 for D (5 bases). Between the trimmed V and J ends, which lost 0 bases and 0 bases, there was a span of 12 bases. Germline V gene sequence: CDR1 MNHEY, CDR2 SVGEGT. The CDR3 covers 17 residues. The CDR3 DNA reads TGTGCCAGCAGTTACTCACCCATCGGAGGCTCCTACAATGAGCAGTTCTTC. This sequence encodes CASSYSPIGGSYNEQFF.

This clone has ten or more counts. The genes are TRBV6-4 and TRBJ2-1; D may be TRBD1 (6 bases). Germline loops: CDR1 MRHNA, CDR2 SNTAGT. The V end lost 1 base, the J end lost 6 bases, and 10 bases lay between the germline ends. The CDR3 is 14 amino acids. This CDR3 is CASSDYEQGNEQFF. Written as DNA, the CDR3 is TGTGCCAGCAGTGACTACGAACAGGGCAATGAGCAGTTCTTC.

Only one count was recorded for this clone. The chain combines TRBV5-8 with TRBJ2-5, with 9 bases matching TRBD1. The length of the CDR3 is 14 residues. V shed 1 base, J shed 5 bases, and the junction held 3 bases outside the gene matches. The germline V gene has CDR1 SGHTS and CDR2 YDEGEE. The CDR3 DNA sequence: TGTGCCAGCAGCTTGTACAGGGGGCGGGAGACCCAGTACTTC. It codes for CASSLYRGRETQYF.